The clone carrying this TCR beta chain was observed a few times. Its antigen is not identified. This specimen belongs to a study of cytomegalovirus exposure and HLA in healthy donors. The donors were healthy bone marrow donors. Per the germline V gene, CDR1 is SGHNT and CDR2 is YYREEE (reference sequence). V dropped 4 bases and J dropped 7 bases, with 8 bases sitting between them. The CDR3 length is 12 residues. General study points: DRB1 showed the most TCR associations and HLA-C the fewest in a later analysis, as rates varied by HLA locus.

The PCR used 60 Vbeta and 13 Jbeta primers. Generated by immunoSEQ multiplex PCR, the TCRdb table keeps only in-frame clones and is missing some. The sample records around 190,000 clones, around three quarters being singletons. This sequence originates from a woman between 40 and 50 years old in good health and CMV-seronegative. The sample was PBMCs. The chain employs TRBV5-4 and TRBJ2-2; no reliable D call. In DNA form, the CDR3 reads TGTGCCAGCAGCCTTAGTTACGGGGAGCTGTTTTTT. This codes for CASSLSYGELFF.